Described below is a single T cell receptor beta chain sequence and its context. What it binds is not known. TCRdb processed the reads anew with MiXCR; each CDR3 protein has one entry. The profile covers about 34,000 distinct CDR3 sequences, with about 48% appearing a single time and about nine tenths taken by the ten largest. V dropped 0 bases and J dropped 1 base, with 10 bases sitting between them. This CDR3 has 16 amino acids. Germline CDR1 and CDR2: MGHRA and YSYEKL. This sample stems from a study of T cell repertoires in cytomegalovirus infection. Whole-study context: CMV epitopes that were recently identified and HLA-C-restricted were used alongside well-studied HLA-B-restricted ones. The public TCR beta signatures pointed to both CMV infection and matching HLA type. Overall study results and limits: What dominated the ex vivo response were HLA-C-restricted CMV-specific TCR beta clonotypes. Cumulative frequency of public TCR beta families picked out carriers of CMV plus the relevant HLA.

The genes are TRBV4-1 and TRBJ1-5; weak D call: TRBD1 (5 bases). The TCR sequence derives from a human donor in good health (CMV status not recorded). Some clones in this sample may be carry-over from other donors' samples. Sequenced material: CD8+ T cells from cultured PBMCs, taken from culture after CMV antigen stimulation. CDR3 sequence reads: CASSQELGDSNQPQHF. CDR3 DNA: TGCGCCAGCAGCCAAGAACTTGGGGACAGCAATCAGCCCCAGCATTTT.